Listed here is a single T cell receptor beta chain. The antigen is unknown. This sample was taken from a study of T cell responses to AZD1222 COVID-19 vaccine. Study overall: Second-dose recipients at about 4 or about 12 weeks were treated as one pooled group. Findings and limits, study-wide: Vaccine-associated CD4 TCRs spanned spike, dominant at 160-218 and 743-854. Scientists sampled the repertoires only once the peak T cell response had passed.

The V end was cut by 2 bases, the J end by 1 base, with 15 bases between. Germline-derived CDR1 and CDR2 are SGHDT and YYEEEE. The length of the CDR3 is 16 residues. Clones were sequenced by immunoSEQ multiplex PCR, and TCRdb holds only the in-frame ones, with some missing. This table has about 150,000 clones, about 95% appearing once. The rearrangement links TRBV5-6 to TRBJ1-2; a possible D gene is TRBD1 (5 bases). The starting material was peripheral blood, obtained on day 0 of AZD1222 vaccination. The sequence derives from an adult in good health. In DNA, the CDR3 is TGTGCCAGCAGCTTTTATTCCGGGGGAGGTAACTATGGCTACACCTTC. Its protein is CASSFYSGGGNYGYTF.